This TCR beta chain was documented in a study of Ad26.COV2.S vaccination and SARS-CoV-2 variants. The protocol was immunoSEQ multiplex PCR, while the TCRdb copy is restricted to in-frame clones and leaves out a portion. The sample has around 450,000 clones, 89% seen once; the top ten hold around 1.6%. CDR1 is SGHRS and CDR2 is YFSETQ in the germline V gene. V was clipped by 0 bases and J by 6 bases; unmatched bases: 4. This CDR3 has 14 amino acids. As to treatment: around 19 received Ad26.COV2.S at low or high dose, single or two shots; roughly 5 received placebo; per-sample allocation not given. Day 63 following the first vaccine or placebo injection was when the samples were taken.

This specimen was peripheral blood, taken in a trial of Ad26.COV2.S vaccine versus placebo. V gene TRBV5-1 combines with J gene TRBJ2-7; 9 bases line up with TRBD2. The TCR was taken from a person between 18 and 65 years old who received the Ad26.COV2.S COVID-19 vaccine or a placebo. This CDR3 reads CASSLGTSVVEQYF. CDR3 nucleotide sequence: TGCGCCAGCAGCTTGGGGACTAGCGTTGTCGAGCAGTACTTC. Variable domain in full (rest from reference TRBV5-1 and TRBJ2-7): KAGVTQTPRYLIKTRGQQVTLSCSPISGHRSVSWYQQTPGQGLQFLFEYFSETQRNKGNFPGRFSGRQFSNSRSEMNVSTLELGDSALYLCASSLGTSVVEQYFGPGTRLTVT.